One sample yielded the 15 T cell receptor beta chains listed below, sequenced in a study of shared clonotypes between healthy human individuals. The protocol was immunoSEQ multiplex PCR, while the TCRdb copy is restricted to in-frame clones and leaves out a portion. The sample contains around 690,000 clones, less than 95% of which appear only once. Material for sequencing was memory CD8+ T cells from PBMCs. Subset specified: CD45RO+ cells pooled with CCR7-negative TemRA cells. All receptors come from a man aged 18 to 30 in good health. Some clones in this sample may be carry-over from other donors' samples.

The J gene is TRBJ1-1, the V gene TRBV5-5; D is unresolved. The CDR3 runs to 16 residues. Germline values: CDR1 SGHKS, CDR2 YYEKEE (reference sequence). Deletions cut 0 bases from V and 0 bases from J, with 12 bases between. CDR3 DNA sequence: TGTGCCAGCAGCTTGGCCGGCAGATCCATGAACACTGAAGCTTTCTTT. This gives the protein CASSLAGRSMNTEAFF.

This chain connects TRBV7-2 to TRBJ1-1; D call uncertain. The germline CDR1 and CDR2 sequences are SGHTA and FQGNSA. Trimming shortened V by 5 bases and J by 6 bases, and 13 bases separated the two germline ends. The CDR3 totals 13 residues. The CDR3 DNA sequence: TGTGCCAGCAGCCCCGGACGTAAGGCTGAAGCTTTCTTT. This codes for CASSPGRKAEAFF.

V and J are TRBV6-1 and TRBJ1-4; possible D gene TRBD1, 6 bases. The CDR3 spans 15 residues. Germline loops: CDR1 MNHNS, CDR2 SASEGT. The V and J ends lost 5 bases and 8 bases respectively, with 18 bases between them. The CDR3 spells CASSPWDTLVEKLFF. CDR3 DNA sequence: TGTGCCAGCAGTCCTTGGGACACCTTGGTCGAAAAACTGTTTTTT.

V gene TRBV9 combines with J gene TRBJ2-3; D might be TRBD2 (5 bases). V lost 1 base and J 5 bases, leaving 17 bases between the germline ends. This CDR3 is 16 amino acids long. Germline-derived CDR1 and CDR2 are SGDLS and YYNGEE. The CDR3 region is CASSVSSVLAGDTQYF. The CDR3 region has the DNA TGTGCCAGCAGCGTAAGTAGCGTCCTGGCGGGAGATACGCAGTATTTT. Full variable domain (remainder filled in from reference TRBV9 and TRBJ2-3): DSGVTQTPKHLITATGQRVTLRCSPRSGDLSVYWYQQSLDQGLQFLIQYYNGEERAKGNILERFSAQQFPDLHSELNLSSLELGDSALYFCASSVSSVLAGDTQYFGPGTRLTVL.

The chain combines TRBV18 with TRBJ1-4; D is unresolved. CDR1 and CDR2 from the germline V gene are KGHSH and LQKENI. V was clipped by 5 bases and J by 1 base, with 8 bases between them. This CDR3 has 14 residues. This CDR3 is CASSFERTNEKLFF. CDR3 DNA: TGTGCCAGCTCATTCGAGAGAACTAATGAAAAACTGTTTTTT.

The V gene is TRBV7-9, the J gene TRBJ2-7, with D uncertain. V lost 5 bases to trimming and J lost 5 bases, with 19 bases between them. Germline V gene sequence: CDR1 SEHNR, CDR2 FQNEAQ (reference sequence). The CDR3 contains 15 residues. CDR3 in DNA: TGTGCCAGCAGCACTGGACGGCGGTCTTCCGACGAGCAGTACTTC. Translating gives CASSTGRRSSDEQYF.

This clone was seen only once. This rearrangement joins TRBV28 to TRBJ2-1; unclear D gene. Germline CDR1 and CDR2: MDHEN and SYDVKM. V lost 7 bases and J 5 bases, leaving 21 bases between the germline ends. The CDR3 spans 16 residues. CDR3 coding DNA: TGTGCCAGCATCCCGACGGCGTCGCAGACCGACAATGAGCAGTTCTTC. Amino acid sequence: CASIPTASQTDNEQFF. Drawing the rest from reference TRBV28 and TRBJ2-1, the complete variable domain is DVKVTQSSRYLVKRTGEKVFLECVQDMDHENMFWYRQDPGLGLRLIYFSYDVKMKEKGDIPEGYSVSREKKERFSLILESASTNQTSMYLCASIPTASQTDNEQFFGPGTRLTVL.

The chain has TRBV6-6 and TRBJ2-7, with 10 bases lining up with TRBD1. CDR1 and CDR2 (germline): MNHNY, SVGAGI (reference sequence). V dropped 10 bases and J dropped 2; count of bases not matched to a gene: 2. The CDR3 spans 12 residues. The chain's CDR3 is CATGQGAYEQYF. In DNA form, the CDR3 reads TGTGCCACCGGACAGGGGGCCTACGAGCAGTACTTC.

The chain joins TRBV9 to TRBJ2-2; D is possibly TRBD1 (5 bases). Germline V lookup: CDR1 SGDLS, CDR2 YYNGEE. There are 16 residues in the CDR3. Trimming pared 1 base from V and 0 bases from J, leaving 10 bases between. CDR3: CASSVQGGSNTGELFF. DNA of the CDR3: TGTGCCAGCAGCGTACAGGGCGGTTCGAACACCGGGGAGCTGTTTTTT.

The rearrangement uses TRBV6-5 and TRBJ2-7; no clear D gene. Between the trimmed V and J ends, which lost 2 bases and 0 bases, there was a span of 8 bases. Germline CDR1 is MNHEY and CDR2 is SVGAGI. The CDR3 totals 14 residues. DNA of the CDR3: TGTGCCAGCAGTTACAAATACCCCTCCTACGAGCAGTACTTC. This gives the protein CASSYKYPSYEQYF.

The chain combines TRBV5-4 with TRBJ1-1; TRBD1 aligns across 7 bases. The V gene's germline CDR1 is SGHNT and CDR2 YYREEE (reference sequence). V gave up 4 bases and J gave up 1 base; unmatched junction bases: 4. CDR3 length equals 14 residues. The CDR3 spells CASSPGGGNTEAFF. In DNA form, the CDR3 reads TGTGCCAGCAGCCCAGGGGGGGGGAACACTGAAGCTTTCTTT.

The genes are TRBV7-9 and TRBJ2-5, with D tentatively TRBD2 (6 bases). The DNA end favors TRBJ2-7, so the J call may be wrong. The germline V gene encodes CDR1 SEHNR and CDR2 FQNEAQ (reference sequence). The CDR3 is 14 residues long. The CDR3 here is CASSLGGGRNEQYF. In DNA, the CDR3 is TGTGCCAGCAGCTTAGGGGGAGGACGGAACGAGCAGTACTTC.

With respect to this clone: The identical CDR3 is also encoded by other nucleotide sequences in the sample. The chain links TRBV7-9 to TRBJ2-7, with no clear D. Germline values: CDR1 SEHNR, CDR2 FQNEAQ (reference sequence). The CDR3 sequence is 12 residues long. Trimming cost V 11 bases and J 3 bases, with 14 bases left between them. The DNA of the CDR3 is TGTGCCTCCTCCCCAGGTGGCTACGAGCAGTACTTC. Protein product: CASSPGGYEQYF.

V usage is TRBV7-9 and J usage is TRBJ2-1, with TRBD2 identical over 13 bases. With V trimmed by 5 bases and J by 3 bases, 13 bases remained unmatched. CDR3 length equals 19 residues. Germline V gene data show CDR1 as SEHNR and CDR2 as FQNEAQ (reference sequence). CDR3 nucleotide sequence: TGTGCCAGCAGCCCCCCCGTTGGACTAGCGGGAGTTAACTACAATGAGCAGTTCTTC. Translated: CASSPPVGLAGVNYNEQFF.

This chain's CDR3 is CASSPRDGRSSYEQYF. The CDR3 DNA sequence: TGTGCCAGCAGCCCAAGGGACGGGAGAAGCTCCTACGAGCAGTACTTC. The V call is TRBV7-2, the J call TRBJ2-7; D possibly corresponds to TRBD2 (6 bases). Trimming cost V 5 bases and J 0 bases, with 17 bases left between them. The germline CDR1 and CDR2 sequences are SGHTA and FQGNSA. CDR3 length: 16 amino acids.